This T cell receptor beta chain was obtained from a study of cytomegalovirus exposure and HLA in healthy donors (dated by TCRdb to 2016 to 2017). Regarding the research as a whole: A later analysis indicated that the roughly 120 validation repertoires were generated on the platform also employed for the approximately 700 repertoires of the first cohort. The study aimed to test whether cataloging public T cell receptors could reveal signatures of past pathogen exposure. Along with the approximately 620-subject first cohort, a separate validation cohort of some 130 different subjects was used. The study combined high-throughput TCR immunosequencing, statistical association of individual TCRs with disease status, and machine learning to predict cytomegalovirus infection status.

The method behind the library was the immunoSEQ multiplex PCR assay. Concerning the study's data processing: A statistical classification framework was built to diagnose cytomegalovirus status from the catalog of TCR beta chain sequences. TCRdb re-hosts the immuneACCESS table, in-frame sequences only. Its copies lack some clones; in the studies checked, an unresolved V gene accounts for under half of them, and the cause for the rest is not known. That table gives V, J and clone size, and the DNA gave D and trimming. The sample includes about 120,000 clones, with roughly 88% observed a single time. In total, the top ten clones hold 1.4% to 1.5% of the sample. Worth noting for this clone: What this receptor recognizes is not known. The input lacks base qualities; no much larger clone sits a single base away.

Including cysteine and phenylalanine, the CDR3 has 14 amino acids. Just CDR3 DNA is preserved here, 42 bases in frame from base 1. The germline V gene sets CDR1 to SGHNT and CDR2 to YENEEA. At the junction V is shortened by 8 bases and J by 3 bases, with 17 bases in between. Points the paper makes about the study in general: While some public TCRs were present in many individuals, most TCR sequences turned up only very rarely across donors. It was suggested by the authors that the approach could potentially be generalized to other disease states and immunological phenotypes. The classifier was reported to diagnose cytomegalovirus status with high specificity and sensitivity in both the original and validation cohorts. Of the cluster scores, 94% were above 0 in a later analysis, which found that TCRs clustered in the first cohort also tended to co-occur in the 95 to 150 validation repertoires. The study gave a list of around 170 TCR beta chains associated with cytomegalovirus. All 120 or so repertoires were used to score co-occurrence in the validation cohort in a later analysis, because that analysis had no HLA typing for the cohort. In vitro tests confirmed that a few of the cytomegalovirus-associated TCR beta chains recognize cytomegalovirus antigens.

The donors belonged to the validation cohort of over a hundred subjects, which was separate from the 666-subject first cohort. The sequencing sample was made of PBMCs. The source of this sequence is a woman aged 30 to 39 in good health and CMV-seropositive. This sequence uses TRBV11-3 and TRBJ2-7, and possibly TRBD1, on 6 matching bases. The DNA sequence reads TGTGCCAGCGATCCGCGGTTAGGGGGCTACGAGCAGTACTTC. This encodes CASDPRLGGYEQYF.